This TCR beta chain comes out of a study of blood T cell repertoires in COVID-19. Turning to the study itself: COVID-19 samples from acute and convalescent phases originated in the United States, Italy and Spain.

This CDR3 spans 12 amino acids. Germline V lookup: CDR1 MNHNS, CDR2 SASEGT. V lost 2 bases, J lost 4 bases, and 5 bases lay in between. Original methodology: Amplification of reference gene primers provided the estimated nucleated cell counts. The data were produced by immunoSEQ multiplex PCR, yet TCRdb's version contains in-frame clones alone and is incomplete. V and J calls and clone size come straight from that table; D and trimming were deduced from the DNA. The table records 200,000 to 250,000 clones, about four fifths of them present only once. The chain couples TRBV6-1 to TRBJ1-2; no reliable D call. The source material was peripheral blood. This receptor was taken from an older woman with acute or convalescent COVID-19. The CDR3 here is CASSEISYGYTF. The CDR3, as DNA: TGTGCCAGCAGTGAAATCTCCTATGGCTACACCTTC.